This T cell receptor (beta chain) appears in the sequencing data of a study of cytomegalovirus exposure and HLA in healthy donors. Study-level points and caveats: Across all donors, roughly uniform sequencing depth was an assumption of the presence/absence analyses. Sequencing probably produced one cluster of sequence variants that were highly shared.

13 Jbeta primers and 60 Vbeta primers were used for the PCR. Clones were sequenced by immunoSEQ multiplex PCR, and TCRdb holds only the in-frame ones, with some missing. The sample has about 190,000 clones; approximately 78% are singletons. CDR3 length: 11 amino acids. Germline values: CDR1 SEHNR, CDR2 FQNEAQ (reference sequence). Regarding this clone: Its specificity is unknown. One junction end does not reproduce the germline sequence, and a read error may be involved.

This TCR derives from a woman younger than 35 in good health and CMV-seronegative. The chain employs TRBV7-9 and TRBJ1-4, with TRBD1 matching 7 bases. The specimen sequenced was PBMCs. The CDR3 sequence: CSSSSGTEHTF. CDR3 nucleotide sequence: TGTTCCAGCAGCTCCGGGACAGAGCACACTTTT. The full variable domain, in which reference TRBV7-9 and TRBJ1-4 provide the parts outside the CDR3, is DTGVSQNPRHKITKRGQNVTFRCDPISEHNRLYWYRQTLGQGPEFLTYFQNEAQLEKSRLLSDRFSAERPKGSFSTLEIQRTEQGDSAMYLCSSSSGTEHTFGSGTQLSVL.